One T cell receptor beta chain is described in this entry. Its antigen is not known. Adults with ileal or ileocolonic Crohn's disease and an indication for resection were eligible. Some clones are missing from TCRdb's copy, which holds only in-frame ones; the method was immunoSEQ multiplex PCR. The profile shows thousands of clones, roughly 81% of them singletons. The data belong to a study of T cell repertoires in ileal Crohn's disease. V shed 7 bases and J 6 bases; nucleotides not matched to a gene: 8. This CDR3 is built from 14 residues. Germline values: CDR1 MNHEY, CDR2 SVGAGI. The study's findings and limits: Every patient over 26.8% clonality showed endoscopic recurrence. Active smokers at surgery had more clonal expansions than non-smokers. Compared with CD4 T cells, sorted CD8 cells carried more expanded clones.

Sequenced input: ileal tissue. This receptor was identified in an adult with Crohn's disease. V gene TRBV6-5 combines with J gene TRBJ2-4; 8 positions match TRBD1. CDR3 region: CASKTRQGLNIQYF. For the CDR3, the DNA is TGTGCCAGCAAAACCCGACAGGGGTTAAACATTCAGTACTTC.